The clone carrying this T cell receptor beta chain came up a few times. This CDR3 comprises 16 residues. Per the germline V gene, CDR1 is SGHRS and CDR2 is YFSETQ. J gave up 5 bases and V 5 bases, and 11 bases lay outside the gene matches. Investigators amplified TCR beta CDR3 regions from RNA transcripts. The authors performed first-round RT-PCR with HTBI primers and then a second-round multiplex PCR. TCRdb re-analysed the multiplex PCR reads in MiXCR, keeping a single row per CDR3 protein. The table includes 600,000 to 650,000 distinct CDR3 sequences, 20% to 25% detected once. This specimen belongs to a study of Graves' ophthalmopathy and Graves' hyperthyroidism.

The V and J genes are TRBV5-1 and TRBJ2-2, with 8 bases identical to TRBD1. This receptor was obtained from a woman between 18 and 29 years old with stable Graves' hyperthyroidism. Some clones in this sample may be carry-over from other donors' samples. The source material was peripheral blood. The CDR3 DNA reads TGCGCCAGCAGAATCCCCGGGACAGGCGCTACCGGGGAGCTGTTTTTT. It codes for CASRIPGTGATGELFF.